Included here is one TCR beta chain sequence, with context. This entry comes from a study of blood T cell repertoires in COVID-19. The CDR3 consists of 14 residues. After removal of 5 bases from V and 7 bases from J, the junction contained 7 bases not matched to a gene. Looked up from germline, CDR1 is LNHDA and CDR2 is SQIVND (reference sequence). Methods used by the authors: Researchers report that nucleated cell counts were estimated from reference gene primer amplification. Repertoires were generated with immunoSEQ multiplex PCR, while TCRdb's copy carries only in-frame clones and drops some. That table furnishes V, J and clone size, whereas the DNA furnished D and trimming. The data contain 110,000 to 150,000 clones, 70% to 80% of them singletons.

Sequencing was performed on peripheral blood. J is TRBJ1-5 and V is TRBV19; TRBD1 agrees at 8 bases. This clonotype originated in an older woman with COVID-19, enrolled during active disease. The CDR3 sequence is CASSPGTGIQPQHF. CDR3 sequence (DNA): TGTGCCAGTAGTCCTGGGACAGGAATACAGCCCCAGCATTTT.